The T cell receptor beta chain described here comes from a study of cytomegalovirus exposure and HLA in healthy donors. General study points: Follow-up analysis later connected one missense variant in DCLRE1C with trimming of TCR beta V- and J-genes. Analysis performed later found 16,000 or so TCR beta sequences associated with HLA alleles at 0.05 false discovery rate. In a later analysis, HLA-associated TCR beta chains were more clonally expanded than equally common others.

The PCR had 60 Vbeta and 13 Jbeta primers. The table came from immunoSEQ multiplex PCR; TCRdb's copy has only in-frame clones and leaves some out. The profile shows around 93,000 clones, 78% of them singletons. Trimming took off 0 bases at V and 4 bases at J, with 10 bases between the two ends. This CDR3 region has 15 residues. Germline values: CDR1 MNHEY, CDR2 SVGAGI. This clone is medium-sized (0.01 to 0.1%) in the sample. The antigen is undetermined. The sequenced sample consisted of PBMCs. The chain is built from TRBV6-5 and TRBJ2-1; D gene ambiguous. This receptor was obtained from a middle-aged woman in good health and CMV-seronegative. CDR3 protein: CASSYSRDLYNEQFF. CDR3 coding DNA: TGTGCCAGCAGTTACTCGCGAGATCTATACAATGAGCAGTTCTTC.